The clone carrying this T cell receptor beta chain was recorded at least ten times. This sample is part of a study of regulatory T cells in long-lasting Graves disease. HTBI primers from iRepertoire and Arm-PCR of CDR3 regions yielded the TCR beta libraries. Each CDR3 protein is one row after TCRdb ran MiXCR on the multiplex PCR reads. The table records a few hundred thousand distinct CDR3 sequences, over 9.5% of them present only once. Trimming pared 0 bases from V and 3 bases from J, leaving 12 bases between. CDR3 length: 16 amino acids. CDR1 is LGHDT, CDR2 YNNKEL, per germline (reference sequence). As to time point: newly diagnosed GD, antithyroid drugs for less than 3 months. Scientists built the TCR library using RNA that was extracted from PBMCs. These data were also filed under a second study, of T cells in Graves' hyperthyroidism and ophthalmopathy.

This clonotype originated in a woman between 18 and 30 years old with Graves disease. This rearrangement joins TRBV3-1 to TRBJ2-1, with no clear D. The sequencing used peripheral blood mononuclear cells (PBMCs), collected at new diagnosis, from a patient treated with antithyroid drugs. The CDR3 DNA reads TGTGCCAGCAGCCAAGATCTTGGGTGGGGCTACAATGAGCAGTTCTTC. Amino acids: CASSQDLGWGYNEQFF.